These 32 T cell receptor beta chains came from one sample sequenced in a study of blood T cell repertoires in COVID-19. Using immunoSEQ multiplex PCR, the repertoire was profiled, and TCRdb retains in-frame clones only, with some absent. This sample has 37,000 or so clones, with around three quarters found just once. Sequencing was done on a sample of peripheral blood. The receptors come from a man in his sixties with active COVID-19.

There are a few counts of this clone. The J gene is TRBJ1-3, the V gene TRBV18; possibly TRBD1 for D (6 bases). This CDR3 comprises 15 residues. Germline V lookup: CDR1 KGHSH, CDR2 LQKENI. The germline V and J ends were trimmed by 6 bases and 4 bases, with 16 bases remaining between them. CDR3 DNA: TGTGCCAGCTCGGTCGGACAGTCAATCGGAAACACCATATATTTT. Amino acid sequence: CASSVGQSIGNTIYF. The entire variable domain, with the rest obtained from reference TRBV18 and TRBJ1-3, is as follows: NAGVMQNPRHLVRRRGQEARLRCSPMKGHSHVYWYRQLPEEGLKFMVYLQKENIIDESGMPKERFSAEFPKEGPSILRIQQVVRGDSAAYFCASSVGQSIGNTIYFGEGSWLTVV.

The chain combines TRBV7-8 with TRBJ2-4; D may be TRBD2 (5 bases). Trimming took off 2 bases at V and 4 bases at J, with 15 bases between the two ends. Germline assignment: CDR1 SGHVS and CDR2 FQNEAQ. The CDR3 is 16 amino acids. The CDR3 reads CASSLIPGSAKNIQYF. As DNA, the CDR3 is TGTGCCAGCAGCTTAATCCCGGGGAGTGCAAAAAACATTCAGTACTTC.

This chain connects TRBV6-1 to TRBJ2-7, with D tentatively TRBD1 (6 bases). Germline CDR1 is MNHNS and CDR2 is SASEGT. V was cut by 4 bases and J by 0 bases, with 16 bases left in between. This CDR3 region has 16 residues. CDR3 bases: TGTGCCAGCAGTGCTCGTCGGACAGCTAACTCCTACGAGCAGTACTTC. It codes for CASSARRTANSYEQYF.

The genes are TRBV29-1 and TRBJ2-7, with 13 bases matching TRBD2. The CDR3 loop spans 13 amino acids. CDR1 SQVTM and CDR2 ANQGSEA come from the germline V gene. After removal of 4 bases from V and 4 bases from J, the junction contained 1 base not matched to a gene. The CDR3 sequence: CSVGTSGGYEQYF. CDR3 in DNA: TGCAGCGTTGGGACTAGCGGGGGTTACGAGCAGTACTTC.

The rearrangement uses TRBV30 and TRBJ2-7; 9 positions match TRBD1. CDR1 is GTSNPN, CDR2 SVGIG, per germline (reference sequence). The V and J ends lost 2 bases and 3 bases, in that order; junction bases with no gene match: 8. CDR3 length equals 15 residues. The CDR3 sequence is CAWSMGQGLFYEQYF. CDR3 DNA: TGTGCCTGGAGTATGGGACAGGGTCTCTTCTACGAGCAGTACTTC.

The rearrangement uses TRBV6-2 or TRBV6-3 and TRBJ1-2, with no clear D. With 2 bases removed from V and 6 bases from J, the gap between germline ends came to 19 bases. This CDR3 contains 16 residues. Germline-derived CDR1 and CDR2 are MNHEY and SVGEGT. The CDR3 here is CASSYQEGIGSDGYTF. CDR3 sequence (DNA): TGTGCCAGCAGTTACCAGGAGGGAATAGGATCAGATGGCTACACCTTC.

The genes are TRBV9 and TRBJ2-3, with TRBD2 matching 7 bases. V was pared by 5 bases and J by 2 bases, with 8 bases of the junction left unmatched. Germline lookup yields CDR1 SGDLS and CDR2 YYNGEE. This CDR3 spans 15 amino acids. The CDR3 DNA reads TGTGCCAGCAGTTACCGGGGGGACTTCACAGATACGCAGTATTTT. This sequence encodes CASSYRGDFTDTQYF.

The rearrangement links TRBV7-8 to TRBJ2-7; unclear D gene. This CDR3 is built from 14 residues. V shed 4 bases and J shed 1 base, with 11 bases lying between them. Germline V gene lookup returns CDR1 SGHVS and CDR2 FQNEAQ. Here the CDR3 reads CASSSVAVSYEQYF. CDR3 DNA: TGTGCCAGCAGCTCTGTGGCGGTTTCCTACGAGCAGTACTTC.

The V gene is TRBV3-1 (or the pseudogene TRBV3-2), the J gene TRBJ1-1; D gene uncertain. CDR1 and CDR2 (germline): LGHDT, YNNKEL (reference sequence). The CDR3 is 12 residues long. The V and J ends lost 3 bases and 5 bases respectively, with 7 bases between them. The CDR3 loop reads CASSQIETEAFF. The CDR3 nucleotides are TGTGCCAGCAGCCAGATAGAGACTGAAGCTTTCTTT.

This chain connects TRBV2 to TRBJ2-3; unclear D gene. Germline V lookup: CDR1 SNHLY, CDR2 FYNNEI. The CDR3 consists of 17 residues. The V end was cut by 6 bases, the J end by 5 bases, with 24 bases between. The DNA of the CDR3 is TGTGCCAGCAGCGAGTTTCTTTCGACTGACCTGGGAGATACGCAGTATTTT. Translating it yields CASSEFLSTDLGDTQYF.

This clone was counted a single time. The chain combines TRBV7-2 with TRBJ2-7; 11 bases align to TRBD2. CDR1 and CDR2 (germline): SGHTA, FQGNSA. J was trimmed by 4 bases and V by 5 bases; bases with no gene match: 13. The CDR3 length is 17 residues. The DNA for the CDR3 is TGTGCCAGCAGCCGCCTCCCACTAGCGGGAGTTGGGTACGAGCAGTACTTC. Encoded protein: CASSRLPLAGVGYEQYF.

The rearrangement uses TRBV5-1 and TRBJ1-5; D unclear. Germline CDR1 SGHRS, CDR2 YFSETQ. V shed 6 bases and J shed 7 bases, with 8 bases lying between them. This CDR3 region has 11 residues. The CDR3 sequence: CASNLKQPQHF. For the CDR3, the DNA is TGCGCCAGCAACCTAAAACAGCCCCAGCATTTT.

This clone was recorded once. The chain combines TRBV2 with TRBJ1-5; weak D call: TRBD1 (5 bases). CDR3 length: 14 amino acids. CDR1 and CDR2 (germline): SNHLY, FYNNEI. The germline V and J ends were trimmed by 4 bases and 11 bases, with 18 bases remaining between them. The CDR3 reads CASSGQTKGMSQHF. The CDR3 DNA sequence: TGTGCCAGCAGTGGACAGACCAAGGGGATGTCCCAGCATTTT.

The CDR3 sequence: CAYERNQETQYF. In DNA form, the CDR3 reads TGTGCCTATGAGCGGAATCAAGAGACCCAGTACTTC. V and J are TRBV30 and TRBJ2-5; perhaps TRBD2 as D (5 bases). Germline V lookup: CDR1 GTSNPN, CDR2 SVGIG (reference sequence). CDR3 length: 12 amino acids. The germline V and J ends were trimmed by 7 bases and 2 bases, with 11 bases remaining between them.

The genes are TRBV7-2 and TRBJ1-1; D gene unclear. Trimming took off 1 base at V and 0 bases at J, with 9 bases between the two ends. Per germline, CDR1 SGHTA and CDR2 FQGNSA. There are 15 residues in the CDR3. CDR3 DNA sequence: TGTGCCAGCAGCTTAGATCCGGGGATGAACACTGAAGCTTTCTTT. Translation: CASSLDPGMNTEAFF.

V is TRBV19 and J is TRBJ1-4; D possibly corresponds to TRBD1 (6 bases). The CDR3 contains 16 residues. V lost 6 bases and J 0 bases, leaving 14 bases between the germline ends. Germline lookup yields CDR1 LNHDA and CDR2 SQIVND (reference sequence). CDR3 region: CASSQGQIATNEKLFF. CDR3 DNA: TGTGCCAGTAGCCAAGGACAGATAGCAACTAATGAAAAACTGTTTTTT.

The V gene is TRBV7-2, the J gene TRBJ1-1; no clear D gene. The CDR3 runs to 14 residues. V was pared by 4 bases and J by 0 bases, with 9 bases between. Looked up from germline, CDR1 is SGHTA and CDR2 is FQGNSA. CDR3 coding DNA: TGTGCCAGCAGCTGGAGGCAGCTGAACACTGAAGCTTTCTTT. It encodes CASSWRQLNTEAFF.

The chain uses TRBV7-9 and TRBJ2-3; D may be TRBD2 (6 bases). Germline CDR1 and CDR2: SEHNR and FQNEAQ (reference sequence). Trimming pared 4 bases from V and 2 bases from J, leaving 10 bases between. The CDR3 consists of 14 residues. The CDR3 nucleotides read TGTGCCAGCAGCTCTAGGCGGGACACAGATACGCAGTATTTT. It specifies CASSSRRDTDTQYF.

This clone was seen a few times. V gene TRBV4-3 combines with J gene TRBJ1-2; the D gene is possibly TRBD1 (5 bases). Deletions cut 0 bases from V and 8 bases from J, with 19 bases between. Per the germline V gene, CDR1 is LGHNA and CDR2 is YSLEER. The CDR3 is 16 amino acids. The CDR3 reads CASSQDEDWAGQGYTF. The CDR3 DNA is TGCGCCAGCAGCCAAGATGAAGATTGGGCAGGGCAAGGCTACACCTTC.

The CDR3 coding sequence is TGTGCCAGCAGTTCCAGGGGATATCAGGTCGGTGGCTACACCTTC. Translation gives CASSSRGYQVGGYTF. The chain recombines TRBV6-2 or TRBV6-3 with TRBJ1-2; a weak D match, TRBD1 (6 bases). V was clipped by 4 bases and J by 7 bases, with 19 bases between them. This CDR3 has 15 residues. Germline lookup yields CDR1 MNHEY and CDR2 SVGEGT.

The genes are TRBV5-3 and TRBJ2-3; no reliable D call. TRBV5-3 is given ORF status, its function remaining uncertain. V dropped 1 base and J dropped 2 bases, with 14 bases sitting between them. This CDR3 is 16 amino acids long. The CDR3, as DNA: TGTGCCAGAAGCTTGCGGGTCCCGCTGTTCACAGATACGCAGTATTTT. It translates to CARSLRVPLFTDTQYF.

The chain joins TRBV7-6 to TRBJ2-1; TRBD2 aligns across 7 bases. This CDR3 contains 18 residues. CDR1 is SGHVS, CDR2 FNYEAQ, per germline. V dropped 2 bases and J dropped 7; count of bases not matched to a gene: 17. The CDR3 loop reads CASSLSGGGPAFGNEQFF. CDR3 nucleotides: TGTGCCAGCAGCTTAAGTGGGGGAGGGCCAGCCTTCGGAAATGAGCAGTTCTTC.

The V gene is TRBV9, the J gene TRBJ2-3; 7 nucleotides align to TRBD2. V dropped 2 bases and J dropped 9; count of bases not matched to a gene: 12. The germline V gene encodes CDR1 SGDLS and CDR2 YYNGEE. This CDR3 contains 15 residues. CDR3 in amino acids: CASSVERDYPRTQYF. The DNA of the CDR3 is TGTGCCAGCAGCGTGGAGAGGGACTACCCTCGGACGCAGTATTTT.

The chain is built from TRBV12-3 or TRBV12-4 and TRBJ1-5, with a possible D match to TRBD1 (5 bases). Trimming took 5 bases from V and 4 from J, leaving 9 bases between them. CDR3 size: 13 residues. CDR3 region: CASSGSGNQPQHF. In nucleotides, the CDR3 is TGTGCCAGCAGTGGATCAGGGAATCAGCCCCAGCATTTT.

In nucleotides, the CDR3 is TGCGCCAGCAGCCGGGCCCGGCAGGGTGTTCACACCGGGGAGCTGTTTTTT. Protein product: CASSRARQGVHTGELFF. The V and J genes are TRBV4-1 and TRBJ2-2, with D maybe TRBD1 (5 bases). The CDR3 consists of 17 residues. CDR1 is MGHRA and CDR2 is YSYEKL in the germline V gene. Between the trimmed V and J ends, which lost 4 bases and 3 bases, there was a span of 18 bases.

Here the CDR3 DNA reads TGTGCCAGCAACCTAAACACAGATACGCAGTATTTT. Its translation is CASNLNTDTQYF. The chain combines TRBV5-4 with TRBJ2-3, with D unclear. Between the trimmed V and J ends, which lost 6 bases and 2 bases, there was a span of 7 bases. The CDR3 sequence is 12 residues long. In germline, CDR1 is SGHNT, CDR2 YYREEE (reference sequence).

The V gene is TRBV7-2, the J gene TRBJ2-7; maybe TRBD2 (6 bases). There are 14 residues in the CDR3. Trimming removed 5 bases at V and 2 bases at J, with 13 bases between. Germline V CDR1 and CDR2: SGHTA, FQGNSA. The CDR3 here is CASSPGLETYEQYF. The CDR3 nucleotides read TGTGCCAGCAGCCCGGGACTTGAGACCTACGAGCAGTACTTC.

V gene TRBV11-3 combines with J gene TRBJ2-7; tentatively, D is TRBD2 (6 bases). Trimming shortened V by 1 base and J by 1 base, and 8 bases separated the two germline ends. CDR3 length equals 14 residues. The germline V gene encodes CDR1 SGHNT and CDR2 YENEEA. The CDR3 sequence: CASSLGRGSYEQYF. CDR3 coding DNA: TGTGCCAGCAGCTTAGGTCGGGGGTCCTACGAGCAGTACTTC.

The V and J genes are TRBV5-1 and TRBJ1-3; D possibly corresponds to TRBD1 (6 bases). Trimming shortened V by 1 base and J by 1 base, and 6 bases separated the two germline ends. Germline V gives CDR1 SGHRS, CDR2 YFSETQ. This CDR3 contains 14 residues. The CDR3 sequence is CASSLTGSGNTIYF. Here the CDR3 DNA reads TGCGCCAGCAGCTTGACAGGGTCTGGAAACACCATATATTTT.

V and J are TRBV30 and TRBJ2-7; D is ambiguous. Germline CDR1 and CDR2: GTSNPN and SVGIG (reference sequence). Trimming took 3 bases from V and 4 from J, leaving 7 bases between them. This CDR3 contains 11 residues. DNA for the CDR3: TGTGCCTGGAGGAGTGCATACGAGCAGTACTTC. Its protein product is CAWRSAYEQYF.

This CDR3 reads CASSEVLAGARDTQYF. The CDR3 DNA reads as TGTGCCAGCAGTGAGGTATTGGCGGGAGCCAGAGATACGCAGTATTTT. J is TRBJ2-3 and V is TRBV6-1; 7 bases are a match to TRBD2. In germline, CDR1 is MNHNS, CDR2 SASEGT. The CDR3 runs to 16 residues. V was clipped by 3 bases and J by 5 bases; unmatched bases: 11.

The genes are TRBV5-5 and TRBJ2-3; 8 bases map to TRBD1. The V gene's germline CDR1 is SGHKS and CDR2 YYEKEE (reference sequence). V gave up 8 bases and J gave up 1 base; unmatched junction bases: 0. The CDR3 extends over 12 amino acids. DNA for the CDR3: TGTGCCAGGACAGGGGGCACAGATACGCAGTATTTT. This sequence encodes CARTGGTDTQYF.